Below, 2 T cell receptor beta chains from the same sample are listed, as sequenced in a study of blood T cells in healthy people across ages. Primed by a sample-barcoded 5' primer and a J-beta primer mix, a second PCR proceeded for 7 to 11 cycles. A single record per CDR3 protein comes from TCRdb applying MiXCR to the 5' RACE reads. The table shows 850,000 or so distinct CDR3 sequences, with roughly 26% occurring only once. The sequenced sample consisted of blood. The receptors come from an elderly woman in good health.

This rearrangement joins TRBV5-1 to TRBJ1-4; 8 positions match TRBD1. CDR1 is SGHRS and CDR2 is YFSETQ in the germline V gene. V shed 2 bases and J 7 bases; nucleotides not matched to a gene: 7. The CDR3 totals 15 residues. The CDR3 coding sequence is TGCGCCAGCAGCTTCTCCCAGGGGGCTGGTGAAAAACTGTTTTTT. This translates into CASSFSQGAGEKLFF.

This clonotype appeared many times. The chain recombines TRBV2 with TRBJ2-5; D might be TRBD2 (5 bases). The CDR3 spans 14 residues. The V end lost 7 bases, the J end lost 1 base, and 13 bases lay between the germline ends. The germline gives CDR1 SNHLY, CDR2 FYNNEI. The CDR3 coding sequence is TGTGCCAGCACGAGGGAGAGGACCCAAGAGACCCAGTACTTC. Translation gives CASTRERTQETQYF. The variable domain in full, with the rest retrieved from reference TRBV2 and TRBJ2-5, is EPEVTQTPSHQVTQMGQEVILRCVPISNHLYFYWYRQILGQKVEFLVSFYNNEISEKSEIFDDQFSVERPDGSNFTLKIRSTKLEDSAMYFCASTRERTQETQYFGPGTRLLVL.